A selection of T cell receptor beta chains follows, all from one sample in a study of technical replicates of blood from a handful of donors. TCRdb's table, derived via immunoSEQ multiplex PCR, lists solely in-frame clones and lacks some. The table records approximately 58,000 clones, 85% to 90% of them present only once. Material: PBMCs. The receptors originated from a human donor in good health. Some clones in this sample may be carry-over from other donors' samples. CDR3s include the opening cysteine and the closing phenylalanine or tryptophan. The order of the fields is V gene, J gene, D gene, clone size, CDR3 DNA, CDR3 protein. D genes are given only for firm matches. Clone size is not always given. Where it is, it says once, few, many or a class for expanded clones.

TRBV7-9	TRBJ1-2	NA	NA	TGTGCCAGCAGCCCAACGTGGGGCAGGGGATTTGATGGCTACACCTTC	CASSPTWGRGFDGYTF
TRBV29-1	TRBJ1-1	TRBD1	NA	TGCAGCGTTCACAACAGGGGAGTCACTGAAGCTTTCTTT	CSVHNRGVTEAFF
TRBV7-8	TRBJ1-2	NA	NA	TGTGCCAGCAGCTTGATGGGGACAAACAACTATGGCTACACCTTC	CASSLMGTNNYGYTF
TRBV11-1	TRBJ2-5	NA	NA	TGTGCCAGCAGCTTAAGTGACTCTCCCTCCGGGACCCAGTACTTC	CASSLSDSPSGTQYF
TRBV4-1	TRBJ2-3	TRBD2	NA	TGCGCCAGCAGCCAAGATGGACTAGCGGGCAGGGTTGGCACAGATACGCAGTATTTT	CASSQDGLAGRVGTDTQYF
TRBV4-1	TRBJ2-5	TRBD2	NA	TGCGCCAGCAGCCAACCGGGACTAGCGGGGGGGCTGCAAGAGACCCAGTACTTC	CASSQPGLAGGLQETQYF
TRBV28	TRBJ1-2	TRBD1	NA	TGTGCCAGCAGTTCCACAGGGGGCTGGTATGGCTACACCTTC	CASSSTGGWYGYTF
TRBV29-1	TRBJ2-1	TRBD1	NA	TGCAGCTTTACGGGACAGGGGGCTAGATGGTCCTACAATGAGCAGTTCTTC	CSFTGQGARWSYNEQFF
TRBV4-3	TRBJ2-1	TRBD2	NA	TGCGCCAGCAGCCAAGATATGACTAGCGATATTTTCAATGAGCAGTTCTTC	CASSQDMTSDIFNEQFF
TRBV7-8	TRBJ1-1	NA	NA	TGTGCCAGCAGCAGTAGACACGACACTGAAGCTTTCTTT	CASSSRHDTEAFF
TRBV19	TRBJ1-2	TRBD1	NA	TGTGCCAGTAGGTTGGTGACAGGGACGGACTATGGCTACACCTTC	CASRLVTGTDYGYTF
TRBV23-1	TRBJ1-5	NA	NA	TGCGCCAGCAGTCAGGCCCCAGAACCCTTATTGGGCAATCAGCCCCAGCATTTT	CASSQAPEPLLGNQPQHF
TRBV13	TRBJ1-6	TRBD1	NA	TGTGCCAGCAGCACGCGCGACAGGGAACATTCACCCCTCCACTTT	CASSTRDREHSPLHF
TRBV2	TRBJ2-5	NA	NA	TGTGCCAGCAGTGTGGGCTCGGTACAAGAGACCCAGTACTTC	CASSVGSVQETQYF
TRBV6-6	TRBJ2-7	NA	NA	TGTGCCAGCAGCTCGGACACCTACGAGCAGTACTTC	CASSSDTYEQYF
TRBV9	TRBJ2-5	NA	NA	TGTGCCAGCAGCCGGTATACGGGGGGCCAGGGGAAGACCCAGTACTTC	CASSRYTGGQGKTQYF
TRBV7-9	TRBJ1-5	NA	NA	TGTGCCAGCAAAGGGGCAGCCAATCAGCCCCAGCATTTT	CASKGAANQPQHF
TRBV7-9	TRBJ1-1	NA	NA	TGTGCCAGCAGCTTAGTTATGAACACTGAAGCTTTCTTT	CASSLVMNTEAFF
TRBV7-9	TRBJ2-3	NA	NA	TGTGCCAGCAGCTTAGCGCTTGCGGGCAGCACAGATACGCAGTATTTT	CASSLALAGSTDTQYF
TRBV6-1	TRBJ1-6	NA	NA	TGTGCCAGTAATCGGGAGATTAATTCACCCCTCCACTTT	CASNREINSPLHF
TRBV7-3	TRBJ2-7	NA	NA	TGTGCCAGCAGCTTAGGTCCCGTGGAGACCTACGAGCAGTACTTC	CASSLGPVETYEQYF
TRBV7-7	TRBJ2-7	NA	NA	TGTGCCAGCAGCTTTTATAACGGTCTGGGGCTAGCGTACAACTCCTACGAGCAGTACTTC	CASSFYNGLGLAYNSYEQYF
TRBV5-7	TRBJ1-3	NA	NA	TGTGCCAGCAGCCTGGAGGCATTCAGGCGCGGAAACACCATATATTTT	CASSLEAFRRGNTIYF
TRBV9	TRBJ2-3	TRBD2	NA	TGTGCCAGCAGCCCCGGGGGGGGAGGACCAACAGATACGCAGTATTTT	CASSPGGGGPTDTQYF
TRBV7-2	TRBJ1-3	NA	NA	TGTGCCAGCAGCCCCCGAGTATTGAACACCATATATTTT	CASSPRVLNTIYF
TRBV30	TRBJ2-5	NA	NA	TGTGCCTGGAGCAAAGGGACAAAAGAGACCCAGTACTTC	CAWSKGTKETQYF
TRBV30	TRBJ1-6	NA	once	TGTGCCTGGGGGGCGAGGACATATAATTCACCCCTCCACTTT	CAWGARTYNSPLHF
TRBV5-1	TRBJ2-5	NA	NA	TGCGCCAGCAGCTTGGTTGTGGGGAGTCCGGAGACCCAGTACTTC	CASSLVVGSPETQYF
TRBV7-2	TRBJ2-7	TRBD2	NA	TGTGCCAGCAGCTCTAGCGGGACGCAGGGGTACGAGCAGTACTTC	CASSSSGTQGYEQYF
TRBV5-1	TRBJ2-2	TRBD1	NA	TGCGCCAGCAGCTCCGTACGGACAGGGGGCAACACCGGGGAGCTGTTTTTT	CASSSVRTGGNTGELFF
TRBV7-6	TRBJ1-6	NA	NA	TGTGCCAGCAGCTCCTTCCCGCGCGGGATAGGTTCACCCCTCCACTTT	CASSSFPRGIGSPLHF
TRBV10-3	TRBJ2-2	TRBD2	NA	TGTGCCATCAGTGAGCTGGGGCGGGGGACCGGGGAGCTGTTTTTT	CAISELGRGTGELFF
TRBV12-5	TRBJ1-1	TRBD1	NA	TGTGCTAGTGGAAAACCGGGACAGGGTTTATGGAACACTGAAGCTTTCTTT	CASGKPGQGLWNTEAFF
TRBV7-8	TRBJ2-7	NA	NA	TGTGCCAGCAGCTCCGGGGTGGGGGGAGCGGCGGGTTGGGTCTACGAGCAGTACTTC	CASSSGVGGAAGWVYEQYF
TRBV7-6	TRBJ2-1	NA	once	TGTGCCAGCAGCTGGGAACAGGGCCGCAATGAGCAGTTCTTC	CASSWEQGRNEQFF
TRBV18	TRBJ2-1	NA	NA	TGTGCCAGCTCATCCACCGAGGAAGGTGGGTTCTTC	CASSSTEEGGFF
TRBV27	TRBJ1-1	NA	NA	TGTGCCAGCAGTTTACTAACGGACAGCGGAACTGAAGCTTTCTTT	CASSLLTDSGTEAFF
TRBV5-1	TRBJ2-7	NA	NA	TGCGCCAGCAGCTTTGGTGGGGGGGGCTCATACGAGCAGTACTTC	CASSFGGGGSYEQYF
TRBV5-1	TRBJ2-7	TRBD1	NA	TGCGCCAGCAGCTTGGTGCCAGGGGGTGTACAGAGCTCCTACGAGCAGTACTTC	CASSLVPGGVQSSYEQYF
TRBV10-2	TRBJ1-2	TRBD1	NA	TGCGCCAGCAGGGACAGGGGGACAGATGGCTACACCTTC	CASRDRGTDGYTF
TRBV2	TRBJ1-1	NA	NA	TGTGCCAGCAGTGAAGAAGGGGGCACTGAAGCTTTCTTT	CASSEEGGTEAFF
TRBV7-3	TRBJ2-2	TRBD1	NA	TGTGCCAGCAGCTTAAGGGACAGGGAGACCGGGGAGCTGTTTTTT	CASSLRDRETGELFF
TRBV5-1	TRBJ1-1	NA	NA	TGCGCCAGCAGCTTGGTGGCGGTCAACACTGAAGCTTTCTTT	CASSLVAVNTEAFF
TRBV29-1	TRBJ1-2	NA	NA	TGCAGCGCTTGGGCGGGGAGCGCTAACTATGGCTACACCTTC	CSAWAGSANYGYTF
TRBV7-2	TRBJ1-2	NA	NA	TGTGCCAGCAGCCCATACCTAGGGGGTAACTATGGCTACACCTTC	CASSPYLGGNYGYTF
TRBV21-1	TRBJ2-5	NA	NA	TGTGCCAGCAGCAAGATTGCACAGGGCAGAGAGACCCAGTACTTC	CASSKIAQGRETQYF
TRBV4-3	TRBJ2-2	NA	NA	TGCGCCAGCAGCCAAGACAGGGGCTGGACCGGGGAGCTGTTTTTT	CASSQDRGWTGELFF
TRBV2	TRBJ2-7	TRBD2	NA	TGTGCCAGCAGTGTGGAAGCGGGGGGGCCCTACGAGCAGTACTTC	CASSVEAGGPYEQYF
TRBV15	TRBJ1-2	NA	NA	TGTGCCACCAGCAGAGATGGGGGGACTAACTATGGCTACACCTTC	CATSRDGGTNYGYTF